These 19 T cell receptor beta chains were sequenced from one sample in a study of CD8 T cells in Susac syndrome. Random hexamers were used to reverse transcribe an amount of 0.5 to 1 ug RNA. TCRdb itself ran the immunoSEQ multiplex PCR reads through MiXCR, one entry per CDR3 protein. The sample carries hundreds of thousands of distinct CDR3 sequences, about 96% recorded once. Sample: CD4+ T cells from PBMCs. All receptors come from a human donor with Susac syndrome.

A word on this clonotype: The junction departs from the called germline gene at one end, perhaps through a read error. This rearrangement joins TRBV7-8 to TRBJ2-1; D possibly corresponds to TRBD2 (5 bases). The germline V gene has CDR1 SGHVS and CDR2 FQNEAQ. CDR3 length: 11 amino acids. CDR3: CASSARGIPRF. The CDR3 coding sequence is TGTGCCAGCAGCGCACGAGGGATTCCGCGCTTC.

The count of this clonotype is one. V and J are TRBV2 and TRBJ2-5; D gene uncertain. Trimming pared 6 bases from V and 5 bases from J, leaving 10 bases between. The germline V gene encodes CDR1 SNHLY and CDR2 FYNNEI. This CDR3 is 12 amino acids long. Here the CDR3 reads CASSESWETQYF. CDR3 bases: TGTGCCAGCAGCGAATCCTGGGAGACCCAGTACTTC.

This chain joins TRBV24-1 and TRBJ2-5; D uncertain. The CDR3 has 11 residues. The germline V gene encodes CDR1 KGHDR and CDR2 SFDVKD. Trimming stripped 3 bases from V and 5 bases from J, with 3 bases between. The CDR3 DNA follows: TGTGCCACCAGTGATCGGGAGACCCAGTACTTC. The encoded protein is CATSDRETQYF.

V and J are TRBV7-9 and TRBJ1-1, with a possible D match to TRBD1 (5 bases). This CDR3 is 13 amino acids long. V lost 5 bases to trimming and J lost 6 bases, with 13 bases between them. CDR1 and CDR2 (germline): SEHNR, FQNEAQ (reference sequence). This CDR3 reads CASSPEGPSEAFF. The CDR3 coding sequence is TGTGCCAGCAGCCCCGAGGGGCCATCTGAAGCTTTCTTT.

The V and J genes are TRBV4-1 and TRBJ2-7, with D possibly being TRBD1 or TRBD2 (5 bases each). Per germline, CDR1 MGHRA and CDR2 YSYEKL. The CDR3 spans 15 residues. The V end was cut by 5 bases, the J end by 2 bases, with 16 bases between. The CDR3 protein is CASSDHPQGPYEQYF. The CDR3 DNA reads TGCGCCAGCAGCGACCACCCCCAGGGACCCTACGAGCAGTACTTC.

The chain uses TRBV20-1 and TRBJ2-3; D call uncertain. This CDR3 is 11 amino acids long. Per germline, CDR1 DFQATT and CDR2 SNEGSKA (reference sequence). The V end lost 3 bases, the J end lost 13 bases, and 14 bases lay between the germline ends. The chain's CDR3 is CSARILYVEYF. CDR3 DNA sequence: TGCAGTGCTAGGATTTTATACGTTGAGTATTTT.

This clonotype has just a few counts. This rearrangement joins TRBV11-1 to TRBJ2-1; D is unresolved. The germline V gene has CDR1 SGHAT and CDR2 FQDESV (reference sequence). Trimming took 0 bases from V and 3 from J, leaving 6 bases between them. CDR3 size: 14 residues. The CDR3 region is CASSLAGDYNEQFF. The CDR3 DNA reads as TGTGCCAGCAGCTTAGCGGGCGACTACAATGAGCAGTTCTTC.

The rearrangement links TRBV12-3 or TRBV12-4 to TRBJ1-2; D gene unclear. V was pared by 6 bases and J by 4 bases, with 15 bases between. CDR3 size: 14 residues. CDR3 residues: CASSPFAVFYGYTF. The CDR3 coding sequence is TGTGCCAGCAGCCCATTCGCAGTCTTCTATGGCTACACCTTC.

The table lists this clonotype with a count of one. The chain joins TRBV20-1 to TRBJ2-7; possibly TRBD1 for D (6 bases). Germline CDR1 is DFQATT and CDR2 is SNEGSKA (reference sequence). There are 13 residues in the CDR3. With 6 bases removed from V and 5 bases from J, the gap between germline ends came to 17 bases. CDR3 sequence: CSAQDRNADEQYF. CDR3 in DNA: TGCAGTGCGCAAGACAGGAACGCTGACGAGCAGTACTTC.

The chain carries TRBV20-1 and TRBJ1-2; 10 bases fit TRBD1. Losses at the gene ends were 4 bases for V and 4 bases for J; bases not matched to a gene: 9. Germline loops: CDR1 DFQATT, CDR2 SNEGSKA (reference sequence). The CDR3 contains 15 residues. The CDR3 reads CSATGTGDATYGYTF. The CDR3 nucleotides read TGCAGTGCTACCGGGACAGGGGATGCGACCTATGGCTACACCTTC.

V is TRBV28 and J is TRBJ2-7, with TRBD2 as a possible D gene (6 bases). The CDR3 sequence is 14 residues long. V lost 5 bases, J lost 7 bases, and 18 bases lay in between. The germline V gene encodes CDR1 MDHEN and CDR2 SYDVKM. The DNA for the CDR3 is TGTGCCAGCAGTAGAGGGACTCCGGAGGGTGAGCAGTACTTC. Its translation is CASSRGTPEGEQYF.

The V and J genes are TRBV27 and TRBJ2-7; 8 bases fit TRBD1. Trimming took 2 bases from V and 3 from J; bases not matched to a gene: 6. Germline CDR1 is MNHEY and CDR2 is SMNVEV (reference sequence). The CDR3 has 15 residues. The CDR3 sequence is CASSLRTGRGYEQYF. The CDR3 nucleotides are TGTGCCAGCAGTTTAAGGACAGGGAGAGGCTACGAGCAGTACTTC.

This chain joins TRBV29-1 and TRBJ2-7; D may match TRBD1 or TRBD2 (5 bases each). The V gene's germline CDR1 is SQVTM and CDR2 ANQGSEA. The CDR3 has 13 residues. Trimming pared 5 bases from V and 1 base from J, leaving 12 bases between. Here the CDR3 DNA reads TGCAGCGTTCGACCGAGGGGTTCCTACGAGCAGTACTTC. Amino acids: CSVRPRGSYEQYF.

V usage is TRBV2 and J usage is TRBJ1-2; the match to TRBD1 covers 7 bases. Unmatched junction bases numbered 9, after V lost 7 bases and J lost 4 bases. CDR1 and CDR2 from the germline V gene are SNHLY and FYNNEI. The CDR3 spans 14 residues. CDR3 sequence: CASTPQGVSYGYTF. Here the CDR3 DNA reads TGTGCCAGCACACCGCAGGGGGTTAGCTATGGCTACACCTTC.

This rearrangement joins TRBV30 to TRBJ1-1; D gene ambiguous. The CDR3 runs to 12 residues. Trimming removed 1 base from V and 7 bases from J, with 10 bases in between. The germline gives CDR1 GTSNPN, CDR2 SVGIG (reference sequence). The CDR3 region is CAWSGGGLEAFF. In DNA form, the CDR3 reads TGTGCCTGGAGTGGAGGAGGGCTTGAAGCTTTCTTT. Variable domain in full (rest from reference TRBV30 and TRBJ1-1): SQTIHQWPATLVQPVGSPLSLECTVEGTSNPNLYWYRQAAGRGLQLLFYSVGIGQISSEVPQNLSASRPQDRQFILSSKKLLLSDSGFYLCAWSGGGLEAFFGQGTRLTVV.

This chain joins TRBV20-1 and TRBJ2-1, with a possible D match to TRBD2 (5 bases). The CDR3 covers 15 residues. The germline V gene encodes CDR1 DFQATT and CDR2 SNEGSKA (reference sequence). V was clipped by 2 bases and J by 5 bases, with 16 bases between them. The CDR3 DNA reads TGCAGTGCTAGATACGGGCGGGTGGGGAACAATGAGCAGTTCTTC. It is translated as CSARYGRVGNNEQFF.

This clonotype was detected once. V usage is TRBV9 and J usage is TRBJ2-5; the match to TRBD2 covers 12 bases. V lost 0 bases and J lost 0; bases outside the gene matches: 3. The CDR3 spans 17 residues. The germline V gene encodes CDR1 SGDLS and CDR2 YYNGEE. The DNA of the CDR3 is TGTGCCAGCAGCGTAGGGACTAGCGGGGTGTACCAAGAGACCCAGTACTTC. It yields the protein CASSVGTSGVYQETQYF. Looking up the rest from reference TRBV9 and TRBJ2-5 gives the full variable domain: DSGVTQTPKHLITATGQRVTLRCSPRSGDLSVYWYQQSLDQGLQFLIQYYNGEERAKGNILERFSAQQFPDLHSELNLSSLELGDSALYFCASSVGTSGVYQETQYFGPGTRLLVL.

The chain recombines TRBV3-1 with TRBJ2-1; D not certain. The CDR3 contains 13 residues. Trimming removed 2 bases at V and 7 bases at J, with 9 bases between. Germline loops: CDR1 LGHDT, CDR2 YNNKEL (reference sequence). CDR3 sequence: CASSQNLKNEQFF. The DNA for the CDR3 is TGTGCCAGCAGCCAAAATCTTAAGAATGAGCAGTTCTTC.

The genes are TRBV7-9 and TRBJ2-7; D unresolved. Germline V gene sequence: CDR1 SEHNR, CDR2 FQNEAQ (reference sequence). Trimming cost V 5 bases and J 5 bases, with 7 bases left between them. The CDR3 runs to 11 residues. CDR3 protein: CASSLLDEQYF. For the CDR3, the DNA is TGTGCCAGCAGCCTCCTCGACGAGCAGTACTTC.